This TCR beta chain was retrieved from a study of T-cell reconstitution after alpha-beta-depleted transplantation in children. Molecular barcoding with unique molecular identifiers was used for the TCRbeta library. A single record per CDR3 protein comes from TCRdb applying MiXCR to the PCR reads. The top ten hold approximately 3.8% of the sample, which has about 400,000 distinct CDR3 sequences, around 21% seen once. The CDR3 contains 13 residues. The V end was cut by 5 bases, the J end by 10 bases, with 15 bases between. The germline V gene encodes CDR1 SGHTA and CDR2 FQGTGA. A few counts support this clonotype.

This specimen consisted of PBMCs from the stem cell graft donor, obtained from the stem cell graft. This TCR came from a human donor who donated a stem cell graft to a child with acute myeloid leukemia. The chain employs TRBV7-3 and TRBJ2-1; D is ambiguous. This CDR3 is CASSPGRPGEQFF. In DNA form, the CDR3 reads TGTGCCAGCAGCCCAGGACGGCCCGGGGAGCAGTTCTTC.